The 10 T cell receptor beta chains listed next were all sequenced from one sample in a study of T cell changes during pregnancy in multiple sclerosis. This table comes from immunoSEQ multiplex PCR, and its TCRdb copy is limited to in-frame clones, with some not included. The sample includes 65,000 to 90,000 clones, about 90% of them seen just once. This specimen was PBMCs, taken in the first trimester of pregnancy. These receptors all stem from a female donor in good health, serving as a control in a pregnancy study. Some clones in this sample may be carry-over from other donors' samples.

The chain joins TRBV5-1 to TRBJ1-2, with 9 bases identical to TRBD1. In germline, CDR1 is SGHRS, CDR2 YFSETQ. This CDR3 has 17 amino acids. Trimming cost V 5 bases and J 4 bases; bases outside gene matches: 15. DNA of the CDR3: TGCGCCAGCAGTCTATGGCCACAGGGGGCAGGGGGCTATGGCTACACCTTC. It codes for CASSLWPQGAGGYGYTF.

The rearrangement uses TRBV28 and TRBJ2-7; D perhaps matches TRBD1 (5 bases). Trimming left V 6 bases short and J 3 bases short, with 9 bases between. Germline V gives CDR1 MDHEN, CDR2 SYDVKM. CDR3 length: 12 amino acids. The CDR3 spells CASRGLGYEQYF. The CDR3 DNA reads TGTGCCAGCAGGGGGCTTGGCTACGAGCAGTACTTC.

The chain joins TRBV30 to TRBJ1-6; unclear D gene. Deletions cut 0 bases from V and 3 bases from J, with 9 bases between. This CDR3 region has 15 residues. Germline-derived CDR1 and CDR2 are GTSNPN and SVGIG (reference sequence). This CDR3 is CAWSVKRVYNSPLHF. In DNA form, the CDR3 reads TGTGCCTGGAGTGTAAAGCGAGTCTATAATTCACCCCTCCACTTT.

The chain links TRBV5-1 to TRBJ2-7; 16 bases line up with TRBD2. CDR3 length: 16 residues. CDR1 and CDR2 (germline): SGHRS, YFSETQ. V trimming: 0 bases; J trimming: 6 bases; junction bases outside the gene matches: 3. In nucleotides, the CDR3 is TGCGCCAGCAGCTTGGCCGGGACTAGCGGGGGGGGCGAGCAGTACTTC. Its protein product is CASSLAGTSGGGEQYF.

The chain couples TRBV10-3 to TRBJ2-7; the D gene is possibly TRBD1 (6 bases). This CDR3 has 13 residues. V was clipped by 10 bases and J by 3 bases, with 16 bases between them. Germline V lookup: CDR1 ENHRY, CDR2 SYGVKD. As DNA, the CDR3 is TGTGCCACAGGGGACGGAGAAGTCTACGAGCAGTACTTC. Its translation is CATGDGEVYEQYF.

The V and J genes are TRBV6-5 and TRBJ1-1; the D is unclear. The germline V gene encodes CDR1 MNHEY and CDR2 SVGAGI. CDR3 length: 14 residues. Trimming cost V 6 bases and J 3 bases, with 14 bases left between them. The CDR3 DNA follows: TGTGCCAGCAGCTCTGGGCCGGGGTACACTGAAGCTTTCTTT. This sequence encodes CASSSGPGYTEAFF.

As for this clone: Germline and junction disagree at one end, which may indicate a read error. The V and J genes are TRBV7-7 and TRBJ2-5, with D maybe TRBD2 (6 bases). CDR1 and CDR2 from the germline V gene are SSHAT and FNYEAQ (reference sequence). The CDR3 runs 14 residues. CDR3: CASSSRDSQETQYF. The DNA of the CDR3 is TGTGCTAGCAGCTCCCGGGACTCACAAGAGACCCAGTACTTC.

This chain links TRBV6-5 with TRBJ2-7; no definite D call. Germline CDR1 is MNHEY and CDR2 is SVGAGI. The V gene lost 0 bases and the J gene lost 2 bases, with 8 bases spanning the gap. The CDR3 is 14 residues long. CDR3 DNA sequence: TGTGCCAGCAGTTACTCGGGCAATACCTACGAGCAGTACTTC. Its translation is CASSYSGNTYEQYF.

V is TRBV28 and J is TRBJ1-5; TRBD1 aligns across 9 bases. V lost 5 bases, J lost 7 bases, and 9 bases stayed unmatched. The germline V gene encodes CDR1 MDHEN and CDR2 SYDVKM. CDR3 length equals 15 residues. The CDR3 loop reads CASSPPYRGLQPQHF. CDR3 sequence (DNA): TGTGCCAGCAGTCCGCCCTACAGGGGGCTACAGCCCCAGCATTTT. The full variable domain, with the rest looked up from reference TRBV28 and TRBJ1-5, is DVKVTQSSRYLVKRTGEKVFLECVQDMDHENMFWYRQDPGLGLRLIYFSYDVKMKEKGDIPEGYSVSREKKERFSLILESASTNQTSMYLCASSPPYRGLQPQHFGDGTRLSIL.

This clone showed up just a few times. The chain links TRBV9 to TRBJ2-7; TRBD2 aligns across 14 bases. The CDR3 covers 15 residues. Unmatched junction bases numbered 6, after V lost 3 bases and J lost 7 bases. The germline gives CDR1 SGDLS, CDR2 YYNGEE. The CDR3 DNA sequence: TGTGCCAGCAGCGGAGGGACTAGCGGGAGAGGGGAGCAGTACTTC. Encoded protein: CASSGGTSGRGEQYF.